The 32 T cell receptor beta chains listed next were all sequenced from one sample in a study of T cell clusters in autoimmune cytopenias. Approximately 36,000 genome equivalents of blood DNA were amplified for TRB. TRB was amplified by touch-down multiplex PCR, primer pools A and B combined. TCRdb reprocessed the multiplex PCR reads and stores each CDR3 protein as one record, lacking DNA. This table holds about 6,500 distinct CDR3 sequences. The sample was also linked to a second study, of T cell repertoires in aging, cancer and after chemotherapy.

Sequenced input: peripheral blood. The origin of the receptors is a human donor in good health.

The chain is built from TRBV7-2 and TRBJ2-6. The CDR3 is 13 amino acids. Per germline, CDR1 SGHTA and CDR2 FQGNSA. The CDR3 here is CAVQVSGANVLTF.

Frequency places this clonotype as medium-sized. The CDR3 sequence is CASSVERGSTDTQYF. V usage is TRBV6-1 and J usage is TRBJ2-3. This CDR3 contains 15 residues. The germline gives CDR1 MNHNS, CDR2 SASEGT.

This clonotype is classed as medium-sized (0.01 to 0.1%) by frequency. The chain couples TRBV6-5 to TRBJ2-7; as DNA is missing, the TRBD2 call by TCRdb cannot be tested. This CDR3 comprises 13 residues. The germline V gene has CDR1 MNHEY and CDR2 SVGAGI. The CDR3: CASRTGGSYEQYF.

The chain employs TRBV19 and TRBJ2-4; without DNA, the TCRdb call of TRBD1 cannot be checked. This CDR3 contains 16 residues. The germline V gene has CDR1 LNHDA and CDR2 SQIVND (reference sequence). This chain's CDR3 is CASRTGGVRAKNIQYF.

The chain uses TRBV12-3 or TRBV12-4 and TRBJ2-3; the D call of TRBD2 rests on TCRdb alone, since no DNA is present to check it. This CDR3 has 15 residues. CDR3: CASNREGEYTDTQYF.

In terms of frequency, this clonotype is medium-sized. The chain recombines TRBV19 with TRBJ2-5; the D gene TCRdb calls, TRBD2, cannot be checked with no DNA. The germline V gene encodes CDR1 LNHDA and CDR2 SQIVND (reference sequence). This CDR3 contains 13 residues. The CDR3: CASAKRAEETQYF.

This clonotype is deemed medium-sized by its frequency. The CDR3 here is CSGSRLDTYTQYF. The chain carries TRBV29-1 and TRBJ2-3. CDR1 SQVTM and CDR2 ANQGSEA come from the germline V gene. The CDR3 consists of 13 residues.

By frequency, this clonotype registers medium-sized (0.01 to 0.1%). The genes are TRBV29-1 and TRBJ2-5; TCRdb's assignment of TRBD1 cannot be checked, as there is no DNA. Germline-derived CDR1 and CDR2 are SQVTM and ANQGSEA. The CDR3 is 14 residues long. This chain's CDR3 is CSVGGTGIGETQYF.

CDR3 loop: CASSFGNNYGYTF. The chain links TRBV7-9 to TRBJ1-2; TCRdb names TRBD1, which stays unverified in the absence of DNA. Germline V gene lookup returns CDR1 SEHNR and CDR2 FQNEAQ (reference sequence). This CDR3 has 13 amino acids.

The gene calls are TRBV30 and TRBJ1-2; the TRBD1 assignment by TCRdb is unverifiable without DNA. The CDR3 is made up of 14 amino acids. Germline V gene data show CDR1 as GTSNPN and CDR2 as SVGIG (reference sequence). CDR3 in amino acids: CAWNRQGVGYGYTF.

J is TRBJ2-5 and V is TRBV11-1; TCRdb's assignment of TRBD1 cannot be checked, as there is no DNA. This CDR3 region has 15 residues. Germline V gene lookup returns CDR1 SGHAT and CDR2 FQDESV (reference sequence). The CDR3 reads CASSPPGQVQETQYF.

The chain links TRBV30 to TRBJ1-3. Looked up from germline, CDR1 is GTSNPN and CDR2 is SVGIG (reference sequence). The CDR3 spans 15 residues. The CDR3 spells CAWSATRSSGNTIYF.

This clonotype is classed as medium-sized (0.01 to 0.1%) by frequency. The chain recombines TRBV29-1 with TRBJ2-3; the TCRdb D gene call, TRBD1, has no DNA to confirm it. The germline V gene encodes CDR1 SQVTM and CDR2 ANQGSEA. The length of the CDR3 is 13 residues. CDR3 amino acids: CSVEGQGTDTQYF.

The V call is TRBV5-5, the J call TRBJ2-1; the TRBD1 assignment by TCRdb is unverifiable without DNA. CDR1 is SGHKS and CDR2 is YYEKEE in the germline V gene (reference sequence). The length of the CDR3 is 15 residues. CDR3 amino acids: CASSSLGGPANEQFF.

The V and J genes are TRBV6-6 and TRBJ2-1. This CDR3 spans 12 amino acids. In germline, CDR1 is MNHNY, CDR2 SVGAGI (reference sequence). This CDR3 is CASSRPYNEQFF.

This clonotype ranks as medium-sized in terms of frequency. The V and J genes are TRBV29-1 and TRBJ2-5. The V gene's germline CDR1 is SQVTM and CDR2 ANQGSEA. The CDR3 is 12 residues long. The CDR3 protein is CSVIRYQETQYF.

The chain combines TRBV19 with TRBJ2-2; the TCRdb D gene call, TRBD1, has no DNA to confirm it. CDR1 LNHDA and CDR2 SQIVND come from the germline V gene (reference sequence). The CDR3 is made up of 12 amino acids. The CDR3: CASSPRSGELFF.

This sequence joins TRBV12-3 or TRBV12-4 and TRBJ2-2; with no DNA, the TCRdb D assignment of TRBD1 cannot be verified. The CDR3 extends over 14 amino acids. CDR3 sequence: CASSLGGNTGELFF.

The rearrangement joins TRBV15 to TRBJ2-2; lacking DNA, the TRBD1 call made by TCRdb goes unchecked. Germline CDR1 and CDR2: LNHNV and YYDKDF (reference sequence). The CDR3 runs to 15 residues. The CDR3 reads CATQKGGADTGELFF. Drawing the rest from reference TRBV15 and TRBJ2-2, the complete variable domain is DAMVIQNPRYQVTQFGKPVTLSCSQTLNHNVMYWYQQKSSQAPKLLFHYYDKDFNNEADTPDNFQSRRPNTSFCFLDIRSPGLGDTAMYLCATQKGGADTGELFFGEGSRLTVL.

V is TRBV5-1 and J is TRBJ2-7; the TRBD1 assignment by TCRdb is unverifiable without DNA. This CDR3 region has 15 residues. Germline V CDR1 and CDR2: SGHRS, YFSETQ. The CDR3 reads CASSLGDRQGDEQYF.

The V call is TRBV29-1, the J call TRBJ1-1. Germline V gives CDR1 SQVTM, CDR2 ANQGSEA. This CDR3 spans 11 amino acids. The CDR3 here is CSARSNSEAFF.

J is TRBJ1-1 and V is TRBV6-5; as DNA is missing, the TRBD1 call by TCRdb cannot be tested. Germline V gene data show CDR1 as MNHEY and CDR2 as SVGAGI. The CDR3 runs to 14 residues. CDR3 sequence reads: CASSWDRDRGEAFF.

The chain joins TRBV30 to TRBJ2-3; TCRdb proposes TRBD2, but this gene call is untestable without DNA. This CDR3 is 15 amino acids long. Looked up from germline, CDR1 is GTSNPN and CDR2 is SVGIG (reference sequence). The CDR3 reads CAWSLAGGPRDTQYF.

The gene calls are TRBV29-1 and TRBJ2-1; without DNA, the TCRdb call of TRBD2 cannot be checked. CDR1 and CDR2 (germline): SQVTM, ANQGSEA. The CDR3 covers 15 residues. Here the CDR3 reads CSVEKASGRGDEQFF.

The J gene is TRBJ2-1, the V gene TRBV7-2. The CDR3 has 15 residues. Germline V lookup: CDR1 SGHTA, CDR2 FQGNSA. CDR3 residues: CASSSSGSYYNEQFF. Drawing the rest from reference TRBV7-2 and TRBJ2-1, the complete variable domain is GAGVSQSPSNKVTEKGKDVELRCDPISGHTALYWYRQSLGQGLEFLIYFQGNSAPDKSGLPSDRFSAERTGGSVSTLTIQRTQQEDSAVYLCASSSSGSYYNEQFFGPGTRLTVL.

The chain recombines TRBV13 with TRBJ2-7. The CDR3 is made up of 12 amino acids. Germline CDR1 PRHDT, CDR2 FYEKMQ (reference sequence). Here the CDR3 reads CASSLGSYEQYF. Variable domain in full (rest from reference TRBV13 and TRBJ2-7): AAGVIQSPRHLIKEKRETATLKCYPIPRHDTVYWYQQGPGQDPQFLISFYEKMQSDKGSIPDRFSAQQFSDYHSELNMSSLELGDSALYFCASSLGSYEQYFGPGTRLTVT.

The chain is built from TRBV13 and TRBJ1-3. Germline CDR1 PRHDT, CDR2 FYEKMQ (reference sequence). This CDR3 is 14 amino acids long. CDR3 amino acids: CASSSRFSGNTIYF.

The CDR3 protein is CASSPLEQVNSPLHF. The chain couples TRBV18 to TRBJ1-6; TCRdb proposes TRBD1, but this gene call is untestable without DNA. This CDR3 comprises 15 residues. Germline V gene lookup returns CDR1 KGHSH and CDR2 LQKENI.

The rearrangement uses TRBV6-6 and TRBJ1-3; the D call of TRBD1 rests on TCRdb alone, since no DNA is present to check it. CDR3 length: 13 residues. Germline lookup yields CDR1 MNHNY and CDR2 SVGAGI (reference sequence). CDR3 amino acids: CASAGGTGNTIYF.

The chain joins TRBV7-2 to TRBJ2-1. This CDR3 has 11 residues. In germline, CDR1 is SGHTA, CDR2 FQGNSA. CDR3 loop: CASSPGLWEFF.

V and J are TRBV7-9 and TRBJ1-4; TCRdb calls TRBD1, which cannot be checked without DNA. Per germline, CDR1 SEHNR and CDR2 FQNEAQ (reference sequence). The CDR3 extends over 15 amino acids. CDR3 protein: CASSLRGRVGEKLFF. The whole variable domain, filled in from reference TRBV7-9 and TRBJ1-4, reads DTGVSQNPRHKITKRGQNVTFRCDPISEHNRLYWYRQTLGQGPEFLTYFQNEAQLEKSRLLSDRFSAERPKGSFSTLEIQRTEQGDSAMYLCASSLRGRVGEKLFFGSGTQLSVL.

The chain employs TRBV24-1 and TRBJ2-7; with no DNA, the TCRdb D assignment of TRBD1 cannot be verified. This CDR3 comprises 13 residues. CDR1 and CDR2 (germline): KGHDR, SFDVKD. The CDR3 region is CATSERQGYEQYF.